The 10 T cell receptor beta chains in this list originate from one sample, sequenced in a study of early T cells in non-severe SARS-CoV-2 infection. TCRdb processed the 5' RACE reads anew with MiXCR; each CDR3 protein has one entry. The data contain roughly 43,000 distinct CDR3 sequences, about 5.3% of them seen just once; the ten biggest clones take up under 5.5%. The sample here was whole blood, taken at baseline. The receptor set was obtained from an adult who was a healthcare worker with PCR-confirmed SARS-CoV-2 infection or an uninfected control (not recorded which).

The V call is TRBV7-9, the J call TRBJ2-6, with 8 nucleotides matching TRBD1. Germline V gene sequence: CDR1 SEHNR, CDR2 FQNEAQ (reference sequence). Losses at the gene ends were 4 bases for V and 0 bases for J; bases not matched to a gene: 8. The CDR3 runs 18 residues. The CDR3: CASSSGQAASSGANVLTF. DNA of the CDR3: TGTGCCAGCAGCTCGGGACAGGCTGCCTCCTCTGGGGCCAACGTCCTGACTTTC.

This clonotype came up many times. The chain employs TRBV2 and TRBJ2-3, with 11 bases matching TRBD2. The junction had 8 bases not matched to a gene; V was cut back by 8 bases and J by 1 base. Per the germline V gene, CDR1 is SNHLY and CDR2 is FYNNEI. The CDR3 loop spans 16 amino acids. CDR3 residues: CASPLGTSGRTDTQYF. The CDR3 region has the DNA TGTGCCAGCCCCTTGGGGACTAGCGGTCGCACAGATACGCAGTATTTT.

This clonotype has at least ten counts. The chain couples TRBV7-2 to TRBJ2-1; 11 bases match TRBD2. Per germline, CDR1 SGHTA and CDR2 FQGNSA. V lost 5 bases and J lost 6; bases outside the gene matches: 9. The CDR3 is 16 residues long. The CDR3: CASSDEGLAGPNEQFF. Here the CDR3 DNA reads TGTGCCAGCAGCGACGAAGGACTAGCGGGCCCCAATGAGCAGTTCTTC.

Many counts were recorded for this clonotype. The chain couples TRBV5-5 to TRBJ1-1, with TRBD1 identical over 7 bases. V gave up 6 bases and J gave up 0 bases; unmatched junction bases: 14. This CDR3 is 17 amino acids long. In germline, CDR1 is SGHKS, CDR2 YYEKEE (reference sequence). The CDR3 loop is CASMRFSGTDLNTEAFF. CDR3 coding DNA: TGTGCCAGCATGAGGTTTTCCGGGACAGATCTGAACACTGAAGCTTTCTTT.

This clonotype has more than one count but fewer than ten. This chain links TRBV12-3 or TRBV12-4 with TRBJ1-5, with D possibly being TRBD1 (6 bases). Deletions cut 7 bases from V and 0 bases from J, with 13 bases between. The CDR3 sequence is 15 residues long. CDR3 coding DNA: TGTGCCAGCACCTTAGGGGGGAGTAGCAATCAGCCCCAGCATTTT. Protein product: CASTLGGSSNQPQHF.

This chain links TRBV28 with TRBJ1-3; D gene uncertain. The CDR3 totals 14 residues. The germline V gene encodes CDR1 MDHEN and CDR2 SYDVKM. Trimming removed 6 bases at V and 1 base at J, with 10 bases between. CDR3 sequence (DNA): TGTGCCAGCAGAGCACCGGGTTCTGGAAACACCATATATTTT. It codes for CASRAPGSGNTIYF.

This clonotype was detected many times. The CDR3 region has the DNA TGCGCCAGCAGTGAGTCCGGTAGAGCTTTCTTT. Protein: CASSESGRAFF. The gene calls are TRBV10-1 and TRBJ1-1; D not resolved. Looked up from germline, CDR1 is WNHNN and CDR2 is SYGVQD (reference sequence). CDR3 length equals 11 residues. The V and J ends lost 0 bases and 10 bases respectively, with 6 bases between them.

This clonotype came up many times. V usage is TRBV4-1 and J usage is TRBJ2-1; TRBD2 matches 8 bases. This CDR3 spans 20 amino acids. Germline CDR1 and CDR2: MGHRA and YSYEKL. The J segment lost 0 bases and the V segment lost 0 bases, leaving 13 bases of the junction unmatched. The CDR3: CASSQDPYGSGKSSYNEQFF. CDR3 DNA sequence: TGCGCCAGCAGCCAAGACCCATATGGTAGCGGGAAGAGCTCCTACAATGAGCAGTTCTTC.

In its sample, this clonotype was seen a few times. The chain employs TRBV9 and TRBJ2-3; 9 bases agree with TRBD2. Germline V lookup: CDR1 SGDLS, CDR2 YYNGEE. The CDR3 consists of 16 residues. V was pared by 4 bases and J by 0 bases, with 6 bases of the junction left unmatched. The CDR3 is CASSPRLAESTDTQYF. The CDR3 DNA is TGTGCCAGCAGCCCGCGACTAGCGGAGAGCACAGATACGCAGTATTTT.

The V call is TRBV7-8, the J call TRBJ2-6; D unclear. This CDR3 is 15 amino acids long. CDR1 and CDR2 (germline): SGHVS, FQNEAQ. Trimming left V 1 base short and J 0 bases short, with 4 bases between. The CDR3 loop is CASSLVNSGANVLTF. DNA of the CDR3: TGTGCCAGCAGCTTAGTTAACTCTGGGGCCAACGTCCTGACTTTC.